The 2 T cell receptor beta chains listed next were all sequenced from one sample in a study of T cells in Graves' hyperthyroidism and ophthalmopathy. The TCR beta CDR3 regions underwent amplification using RNA transcripts as the source. Using the HTBI primer set, a first-round RT-PCR was run on the TCR CDR3. TCRdb independently ran MiXCR on the multiplex PCR reads; one entry per CDR3 protein. In the table there are over 400,000 distinct CDR3 sequences, 22% of which are singletons. The sequenced material came from blood. These TCRs come from a woman in her seventies with Graves' ophthalmopathy.

This clonotype has a count of ten or more. The chain has TRBV12-3 or TRBV12-4 and TRBJ1-2; 7 bases agree with TRBD1. Germline trimming cut 7 bases from V and 0 bases from J; bases unmatched to any gene: 14. CDR3 length: 17 amino acids. DNA for the CDR3: TGTGCCAGCACCCGGGACAGATCTTTCCGGTCTAACTATGGCTACACCTTC. This codes for CASTRDRSFRSNYGYTF.

The chain couples TRBV4-3 to TRBJ1-2, with D perhaps TRBD1 (5 bases). This CDR3 region has 14 residues. V lost 1 base to trimming and J lost 5 bases, with 11 bases between them. Germline CDR1 LGHNA, CDR2 YSLEER. The CDR3 reads CASSQVVQGYGYTF. The DNA of the CDR3 is TGCGCCAGCAGCCAAGTCGTGCAGGGTTATGGCTACACCTTC.